The 25 T cell receptor beta chains below were found in one sample sequenced in a study of regulatory T cells in long-lasting Graves disease. Specified time point: persistent/refractory GD, antithyroid drugs over 5 years with positive TRAb. From RNA extracted from PBMCs, the TCR library was made. TCR beta libraries were built with iRepertoire HTBI primers and Arm-PCR of CDR3 regions. Each CDR3 protein is one row after TCRdb ran MiXCR on the multiplex PCR reads. This sample has about 470,000 distinct CDR3 sequences, with around 21% found just once. The starting material was peripheral blood mononuclear cells (PBMCs), obtained when the disease was refractory, from a patient treated with antithyroid drugs. All receptors come from a female donor with Graves disease.

This clonotype was recorded at least ten times. This rearrangement joins TRBV6-2 or TRBV6-3 to TRBJ1-4, with D tentatively TRBD1 (6 bases). V shed 5 bases and J shed 12 bases, with 22 bases lying between them. Germline loops: CDR1 MNHEY, CDR2 SVGEGT. The CDR3 totals 15 residues. This CDR3 reads CASSGGQGAFRELFF. The CDR3 coding sequence is TGTGCCAGCAGTGGGGGCCAGGGCGCCTTTAGAGAACTGTTTTTT.

This clonotype was found many times. This chain joins TRBV2 and TRBJ2-7; TRBD2 matches at 11 bases. This CDR3 region has 14 residues. Germline V gives CDR1 SNHLY, CDR2 FYNNEI. Trimming cost V 11 bases and J 5 bases; bases outside gene matches: 11. The CDR3 DNA sequence: TGTGCCGGAAGATTAGCGGGAGGGCCCGACGAGCAGTACTTC. It specifies CAGRLAGGPDEQYF.

This clonotype appeared many times. V and J are TRBV29-1 and TRBJ1-3; unclear D gene. This CDR3 spans 11 amino acids. The germline gives CDR1 SQVTM, CDR2 ANQGSEA. V gave up 7 bases and J gave up 3 bases, with 7 bases separating them. The CDR3 DNA reads TGCAGCGGGAGGGATGGAAACACCATATATTTT. Translated: CSGRDGNTIYF.

This clonotype was detected many times. The V and J genes are TRBV28 and TRBJ1-5, with no clear D. Germline CDR1 reads MDHEN; CDR2 reads SYDVKM. Trimming shortened V by 1 base and J by 4 bases, and 5 bases separated the two germline ends. This CDR3 is 13 amino acids long. CDR3 sequence: CASSLSENQPQHF. CDR3 nucleotides: TGTGCCAGCAGTTTATCTGAGAATCAGCCCCAGCATTTT.

V usage is TRBV27 and J usage is TRBJ2-7; D is unresolved. V was cut by 5 bases and J by 4 bases, with 12 bases left in between. The CDR3 consists of 13 residues. CDR1 MNHEY and CDR2 SMNVEV come from the germline V gene (reference sequence). The CDR3 sequence is CASSHTLRYEQYF. The CDR3 nucleotides are TGTGCCAGCAGTCACACCCTACGATACGAGCAGTACTTC.

The chain combines TRBV6-9 with TRBJ2-4, with 8 nucleotides matching TRBD1. Unmatched junction bases numbered 6, after V lost 3 bases and J lost 2 bases. Germline CDR1 is MNHGY and CDR2 is SVAAGI. This CDR3 is built from 16 residues. The CDR3 loop reads CASSYPRTGPKNIQYF. CDR3 nucleotide sequence: TGTGCCAGCAGTTACCCCCGGACAGGGCCCAAAAACATTCAGTACTTC.

The rearrangement links TRBV19 to TRBJ2-5; no definite D call. The CDR3 has 17 residues. V lost 6 bases, J lost 3 bases, and 23 bases lay in between. Per germline, CDR1 LNHDA and CDR2 SQIVND (reference sequence). The CDR3 coding sequence is TGTGCCAGTAGAGTCCCAGACCACAGTTTGGGTAAAGAGACCCAGTACTTC. Amino acids: CASRVPDHSLGKETQYF.

The V call is TRBV20-1, the J call TRBJ2-4; TRBD2 agrees at 8 bases. The ends lost 1 base at V and 2 bases at J; junction bases unmatched: 4. Germline CDR1 reads DFQATT; CDR2 reads SNEGSKA (reference sequence). This CDR3 is built from 15 residues. The CDR3 sequence is CSARASSGSKNIQYF. CDR3 coding DNA: TGCAGTGCTAGAGCGTCTAGCGGGTCCAAAAACATTCAGTACTTC.

A note on this clonotype: A clone one base away is much larger, so this may be a read error. The rearrangement joins TRBV5-6 to TRBJ2-1; a weak D match, TRBD1 (8 bases). CDR1 SGHDT and CDR2 YYEEEE come from the germline V gene. Trimming pared 9 bases from V and 0 bases from J, leaving 19 bases between. The CDR3 has 16 residues. CDR3 residues: CANRGGASSSYNEQFF. For the CDR3, the DNA is TGTGCCAACAGGGGGGGAGCTTCGTCCTCCTACAATGAGCAGTTCTTC.

The chain couples TRBV20-1 to TRBJ2-1; D might be TRBD2 (5 bases). Germline V gives CDR1 DFQATT, CDR2 SNEGSKA (reference sequence). V was trimmed by 0 bases and J by 10 bases, leaving 16 bases between them. The CDR3 length is 14 residues. This CDR3 reads CSARDGRGAYEQFF. The CDR3 DNA follows: TGCAGTGCTAGAGATGGCCGGGGTGCCTACGAGCAGTTCTTC.

This clonotype has only a few counts. The V call is TRBV6-2 or TRBV6-3, the J call TRBJ1-4; 7 positions match TRBD1. Germline assignment: CDR1 MNHEY and CDR2 SVGEGT. CDR3 length: 12 amino acids. Germline trimming cut 6 bases from V and 12 bases from J; bases unmatched to any gene: 7. The CDR3 nucleotides are TGTGCCAGCAGATCTGACAGGGATCAACTGTTTTTT. This codes for CASRSDRDQLFF.

This clonotype showed up just a few times. The rearrangement joins TRBV12-3 or TRBV12-4 to TRBJ2-2; 9 bases are shared with TRBD1. The CDR3 spans 15 residues. V was pared by 7 bases and J by 5 bases, with 8 bases of the junction left unmatched. The CDR3 here is CASNYRDRETGELFF. The CDR3 DNA sequence: TGTGCCAGCAACTACCGGGACAGGGAGACCGGGGAGCTGTTTTTT.

This chain joins TRBV10-3 and TRBJ2-7; D might be TRBD2 (7 bases). The length of the CDR3 is 16 residues. The germline V gene encodes CDR1 ENHRY and CDR2 SYGVKD. The ends were cut back, 0 bases at V and 5 bases at J, with 17 bases in the middle. The CDR3 region is CAISESASAGANEQYF. The CDR3 nucleotides are TGTGCCATCAGTGAGTCGGCTTCGGCGGGGGCGAACGAGCAGTACTTC.

This clonotype appeared a single time. V gene TRBV7-2 combines with J gene TRBJ2-1; TRBD1 matches at 10 bases. Germline V gene sequence: CDR1 SGHTA, CDR2 FQGNSA. The CDR3 has 14 residues. After removal of 4 bases from V and 7 bases from J, the junction contained 4 bases not matched to a gene. The DNA for the CDR3 is TGTGCCAGCAGCTACGGACAGGGGGGGAATGAGCAGTTCTTC. Protein product: CASSYGQGGNEQFF. Variable domain in full (rest from reference TRBV7-2 and TRBJ2-1): GAGVSQSPSNKVTEKGKDVELRCDPISGHTALYWYRQSLGQGLEFLIYFQGNSAPDKSGLPSDRFSAERTGGSVSTLTIQRTQQEDSAVYLCASSYGQGGNEQFFGPGTRLTVL.

About this clonotype: Since a much larger clone is just one base distant, this may be a read error. The rearrangement joins TRBV28 to TRBJ2-7; D remains unclear. The CDR3 is 14 amino acids. Per the germline V gene, CDR1 is MDHEN and CDR2 is SYDVKM. Trimming removed 4 bases from V and 6 bases from J, with 16 bases in between. The CDR3 sequence is CASSSQWVACEQYF. The DNA of the CDR3 is TGTGCCAGCAGTTCACAGTGGGTAGCCTGCGAGCAGTACTTC.

The table lists this clonotype with a count of one. Given a much more abundant clone one base away, this may be a read error. CDR3 in DNA: TGTGCCAGCAGTTTGACAGTCTTGGACACTGAAGCTTTCTTT. Encoded protein: CASSLTVLDTEAFF. The chain links TRBV27 to TRBJ1-1; D is possibly TRBD1 (5 bases). In germline, CDR1 is MNHEY, CDR2 SMNVEV (reference sequence). CDR3 length: 14 residues. V was trimmed by 3 bases and J by 3 bases, leaving 11 bases between them.

This clonotype was counted many times. The chain couples TRBV6-1 to TRBJ1-2, with TRBD1 as a possible D gene (6 bases). Trimming cost V 5 bases and J 4 bases, with 14 bases left between them. The length of the CDR3 is 14 residues. Per germline, CDR1 MNHNS and CDR2 SASEGT. The CDR3 nucleotides are TGTGCCAGCAGTCCTAACAGGGCCGGCTATGGCTACACCTTC. It specifies CASSPNRAGYGYTF.

This clonotype has only a few counts. The chain employs TRBV4-1 and TRBJ2-2; 8 bases are a match to TRBD2. The CDR3 extends over 17 amino acids. The germline V gene has CDR1 MGHRA and CDR2 YSYEKL. V was clipped by 1 base and J by 1 base; unmatched bases: 5. CDR3 coding DNA: TGCGCCAGCAGCCAAGGGCTTAGCGGGATGAACACCGGGGAGCTGTTTTTT. Protein product: CASSQGLSGMNTGELFF.

This clonotype was detected once. This may arise from a read error, as a much more abundant clone is one base away. This CDR3 is CASSGGRFDEQYF. CDR3 in DNA: TGTGCCAGCAGTGGCGGCAGGTTCGATGAGCAGTACTTC. V and J are TRBV2 and TRBJ2-7; D gene unclear. CDR1 is SNHLY and CDR2 is FYNNEI in the germline V gene. V lost 4 bases and J 7 bases, leaving 14 bases between the germline ends. The CDR3 totals 13 residues.

This clonotype was recorded many times. The CDR3 nucleotides read TGTGCCAGCAGTTTGGGGCAGGGGGGACCTAACTATGGCTACACCTTC. Amino acid sequence: CASSLGQGGPNYGYTF. The V gene is TRBV28, the J gene TRBJ1-2, with 7 nucleotides matching TRBD1. There are 16 residues in the CDR3. V dropped 3 bases and J dropped 0; count of bases not matched to a gene: 7. The germline CDR1 and CDR2 sequences are MDHEN and SYDVKM.

The chain is built from TRBV20-1 and TRBJ2-7; TRBD1 might be the D (6 bases). The germline V gene has CDR1 DFQATT and CDR2 SNEGSKA (reference sequence). V lost 5 bases, J lost 0 bases, and 14 bases lay in between. This CDR3 contains 14 residues. DNA of the CDR3: TGCAGTGCTTGGGGACAAGGGGGCTCCTACGAGCAGTACTTC. Translated, it gives CSAWGQGGSYEQYF.

In this sample, this clonotype turned up many times. The CDR3 DNA reads as TGTGCCACCAGTAACAACTCATTACCTGGGGAGCTGTTTTTT. Amino acid sequence: CATSNNSLPGELFF. This rearrangement joins TRBV24-1 to TRBJ2-2; D is uncertain. The CDR3 runs 14 residues. Trimming cost V 6 bases and J 8 bases, with 15 bases left between them. The germline V gene has CDR1 KGHDR and CDR2 SFDVKD.

In regard to this clonotype: This may come from a read error, since a much larger clone is one base off. The chain joins TRBV28 to TRBJ2-7; the D gene is possibly TRBD1 (5 bases). The V gene's germline CDR1 is MDHEN and CDR2 SYDVKM. The CDR3 spans 13 residues. This chain's CDR3 is CASSLLQGHERYF. The DNA of the CDR3 is TGTGCCAGCAGTTTACTGCAGGGCCACGAGCGGTACTTC.

This clonotype came up a few times. The chain employs TRBV27 and TRBJ2-7; 11 bases are a match to TRBD2. The germline CDR1 and CDR2 sequences are MNHEY and SMNVEV (reference sequence). This CDR3 is built from 17 residues. The J segment lost 2 bases and the V segment lost 1 base, leaving 7 bases of the junction unmatched. CDR3 sequence reads: CASSLLGGTSGTYEQYF. In DNA form, the CDR3 reads TGTGCCAGCAGTTTATTAGGTGGGACTAGCGGAACCTACGAGCAGTACTTC.

In its sample, this clonotype was seen a few times. A junction end diverges from the germline sequence, so it may reflect a read error. The J gene is TRBJ2-7, the V gene TRBV6-1; 8 nucleotides align to TRBD1. The CDR3 has 13 residues. Germline CDR1 MNHNS, CDR2 SASEGT. CDR3 protein: CASSLGQGYERYF. Written as DNA, the CDR3 is TGTGCCAGCAGTCTCGGACAGGGCTACGAGCGGTACTTC.